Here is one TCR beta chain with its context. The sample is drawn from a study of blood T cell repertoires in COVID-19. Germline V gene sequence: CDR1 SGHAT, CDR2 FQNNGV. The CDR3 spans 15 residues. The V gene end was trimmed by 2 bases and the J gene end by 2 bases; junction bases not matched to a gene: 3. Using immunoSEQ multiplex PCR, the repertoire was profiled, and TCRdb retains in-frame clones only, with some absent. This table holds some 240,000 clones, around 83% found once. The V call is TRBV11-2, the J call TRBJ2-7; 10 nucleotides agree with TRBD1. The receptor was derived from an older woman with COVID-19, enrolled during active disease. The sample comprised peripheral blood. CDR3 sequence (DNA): TGTGCCAGCAGCTTACGACAGGGGGCACCCTACGAGCAGTACTTC. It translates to CASSLRQGAPYEQYF.